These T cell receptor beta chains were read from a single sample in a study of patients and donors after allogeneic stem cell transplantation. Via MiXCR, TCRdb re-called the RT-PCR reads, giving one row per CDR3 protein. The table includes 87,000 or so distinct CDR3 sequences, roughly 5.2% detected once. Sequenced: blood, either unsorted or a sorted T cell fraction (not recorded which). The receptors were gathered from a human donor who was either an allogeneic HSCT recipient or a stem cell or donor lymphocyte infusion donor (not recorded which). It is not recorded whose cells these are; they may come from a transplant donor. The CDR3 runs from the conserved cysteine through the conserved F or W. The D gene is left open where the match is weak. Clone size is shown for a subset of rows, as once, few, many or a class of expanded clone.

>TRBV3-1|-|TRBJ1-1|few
TGTGCCAGCAGCCCCTCGCGGGGAGGCACTGAAGCTTTCTTT
CASSPSRGGTEAFF
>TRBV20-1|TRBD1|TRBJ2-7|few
TGCAGTTACGGGACAGGTGGGTACGAGCAGTACTTC
CSYGTGGYEQYF
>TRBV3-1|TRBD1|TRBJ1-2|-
TGTGCCAGCAGCCAAATTAGGGGGACAGGGAGAACCTATGGCTACACCTTC
CASSQIRGTGRTYGYTF
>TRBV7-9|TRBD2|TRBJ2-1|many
TGTGCCAGCAGCCATATCAGTCGGCGGGAGGGCCAGGGTGAGCAGTTCTTC
CASSHISRREGQGEQFF
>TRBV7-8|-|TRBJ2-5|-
TGTGCCAGCAGCTTACCCCTTGAGACCCAGTACTTC
CASSLPLETQYF
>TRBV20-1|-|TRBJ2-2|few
TGCAGTGCTAGTGGGAACACCGGGGAGCTGTTTTTT
CSASGNTGELFF
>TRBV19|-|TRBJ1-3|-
TGTGCCAGTAGTAAGCAGCATGGAAACACCATATATTTT
CASSKQHGNTIYF
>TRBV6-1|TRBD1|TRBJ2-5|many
TGTGCCAGCAGTGCCAGGGGGTATGAGACCCAGTACTTC
CASSARGYETQYF
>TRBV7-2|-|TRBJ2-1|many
TGTGCCAGCAGCTTAGGTCGAGGGCTCTCCTACAATGAGCAGTTCTTC
CASSLGRGLSYNEQFF
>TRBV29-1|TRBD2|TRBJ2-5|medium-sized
TGCAGCGCCGCGTGGATAGCGGGGGGGAAGGAGACCCAGTACTTC
CSAAWIAGGKETQYF
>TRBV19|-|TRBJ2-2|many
TGTGCCAGTAGTATAGGGGGACTTCGTTACGGGGAGCTGTTTTTT
CASSIGGLRYGELFF
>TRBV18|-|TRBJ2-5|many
TGTGCCAGCTCACCACTTGGTAACATGCAAGAGACCCAGTACTTC
CASSPLGNMQETQYF
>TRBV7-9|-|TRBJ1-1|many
TGTGCCAGCAGCTTAACTCAGAACACTGAAGCTTTCTTT
CASSLTQNTEAFF
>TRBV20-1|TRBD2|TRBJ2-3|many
TGCAGTGCTAGCGGGTCGGGAGGGCCCACAGATACGCAGTATTTT
CSASGSGGPTDTQYF
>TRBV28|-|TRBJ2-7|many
TGTGCCAGCAGTTTACCCGCCCGTTCCTACGAGCAGTACTTC
CASSLPARSYEQYF
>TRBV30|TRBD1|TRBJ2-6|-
TGTGCCTTCAACGGGGACAGCTTCCTCTCTGGGGCCAACGTCCTGACTTTC
CAFNGDSFLSGANVLTF
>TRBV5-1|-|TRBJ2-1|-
TGCGCCAGCAGCCCCGCAGTGAACTCCTACAATGAGCAGTTCTTC
CASSPAVNSYNEQFF
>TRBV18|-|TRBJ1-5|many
TGTGCCAGCTCATCCAGTACAGCTTATAGCAATCAGCCCCAGCATTTT
CASSSSTAYSNQPQHF
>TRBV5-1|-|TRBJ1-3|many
TGCGCCAGCAGCTCCGATTTGAGAGGAAACACCATATATTTT
CASSSDLRGNTIYF
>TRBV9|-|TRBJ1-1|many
TGTGCCAGCAGCGTAGGTGTTGAGAACACTGAAGCTTTCTTT
CASSVGVENTEAFF
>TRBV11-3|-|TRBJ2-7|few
TGTGCCAGCAACTTGGACGGGGGGCAATACGAGCAGTACTTC
CASNLDGGQYEQYF
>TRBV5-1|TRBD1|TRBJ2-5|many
TGCGCCAGCAGAGCCGGGACAGGCCCACAGGTGACCCAGTACTTC
CASRAGTGPQVTQYF
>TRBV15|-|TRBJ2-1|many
TGTGCCACCAGCGATCAGGTTCTAGGGGGGACAAATGAGCAGTTCTTC
CATSDQVLGGTNEQFF
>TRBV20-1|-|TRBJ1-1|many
TGCAGTGCTAGCGGGTCGAGAAACACTGAAGCTTTCTTT
CSASGSRNTEAFF
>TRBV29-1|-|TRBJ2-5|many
TGCAGCGTCGGTAGTCGAGGTTGGGAGACCCAGTACTTC
CSVGSRGWETQYF